A selection of T cell receptor beta chains follows, all from one sample in a study of CD8+ T cells in alopecia areata. The table came from immunoSEQ multiplex PCR; TCRdb's copy has only in-frame clones and leaves some out. The sample lists around 61,000 clones, 45% to 50% seen once, with 17% in the top ten. The source was CD8+ T cells sorted from blood, collected at week 0. Receptor source: a human donor with alopecia areata. Each CDR3 is given with its conserved first and last residue. The order of the fields is D gene, clone size, J gene, V gene, CDR3 DNA, CDR3 protein. The D gene is left open where the match is weak. The listing skips clone size in some rows; elsewhere it reads once, few, many or a size class.

- | few | TRBJ2-3 | TRBV29-1 | TGCAGCGTTCCCCGGAGCACAGATACGCAGTATTTT | CSVPRSTDTQYF
TRBD2 | once | TRBJ2-3 | TRBV7-9 | TGTGCCAGCAGTCCCCTTGGTAGCGGGAGGAGGACAGATACGCAGTATTTT | CASSPLGSGRRTDTQYF
- | - | TRBJ2-5 | TRBV30 | TGTGCCTGGAGTCCTCGGGATGGCAGGGCAGAATGGGAGACCCAGTACTTC | CAWSPRDGRAEWETQYF
- | - | TRBJ1-2 | TRBV7-9 | TGTGCCAGCAGCCCAACTGGTATTCGGGCTGGCTACACCTTC | CASSPTGIRAGYTF
- | - | TRBJ2-6 | TRBV27 | TGTGCCAGCAGTTCCCGGGCGAGGCCCGGGGCCAACGTCCTGACTTTC | CASSSRARPGANVLTF
- | many | TRBJ2-7 | TRBV23-1 | TGCGCCAGCATAGCGTCCGCTGCCTACGAGCAGTACTTC | CASIASAAYEQYF
- | few | TRBJ2-1 | TRBV7-3 | TGTGCCAGCAGCTTTAGCAGGGAAGATGAGCAGTTCTTC | CASSFSREDEQFF
- | - | TRBJ2-1 | TRBV11-2 | TGTGCCAGCAGCTTGGAATATCAGGAGTCGGCCTACAATGAGCAGTTCTTC | CASSLEYQESAYNEQFF
TRBD1 | - | TRBJ1-2 | TRBV30 | TGTGCCTGGAGTAGCGGACAGGGCGGGTATGGCTACACCTTC | CAWSSGQGGYGYTF
- | - | TRBJ1-3 | TRBV29-1 | TGCAGCACACCAGGGATCGGAAACACCATATATTTT | CSTPGIGNTIYF
- | few | TRBJ1-1 | TRBV19 | TGTGCCACCCAGGGAGGGGCGAACACTGAAGCTTTCTTT | CATQGGANTEAFF
TRBD2 | few | TRBJ2-7 | TRBV29-1 | TGCAGCGTTGAAGGGGGACTAGCGGGCTACGAGCAGTACTTC | CSVEGGLAGYEQYF
- | few | TRBJ2-1 | TRBV7-9 | TGTGCCAGCAGCTTGAACTCCTACAATGAGCAGTTCTTC | CASSLNSYNEQFF
- | - | TRBJ2-1 | TRBV28 | TGTGCCAGCAGTCCGGTAGAGAGCTCCTACAATGAGCAGTTCTTC | CASSPVESSYNEQFF
TRBD1 | few | TRBJ1-1 | TRBV29-1 | TGCAGCGTTGAAGACACGACAGGGTCGAACACTGAAGCTTTCTTT | CSVEDTTGSNTEAFF
- | - | TRBJ1-5 | TRBV19 | TGTGCCAGTAGTATAGAGATAGAGGGAAGGCCCCAGCATTTT | CASSIEIEGRPQHF
- | - | TRBJ2-5 | TRBV6-5 | TGTGCCAGCAGTTTAACCCCCCCCGGGGGCCAAGAGACCCAGTACTTC | CASSLTPPGGQETQYF
- | - | TRBJ2-5 | TRBV4-1 | TGCGCCAGCAGCCAAGAAAGCGGCCAAGAGACCCAGTACTTC | CASSQESGQETQYF
- | few | TRBJ2-1 | TRBV29-1 | TGCAGCGTTGCCCCGGAACAGAAAGCGAGGGGCAATGAGCAGTTCTTC | CSVAPEQKARGNEQFF
TRBD2 | - | TRBJ2-3 | TRBV29-1 | TGCAGCGCAGGACTAGCGGAGACAGATACGCAGTATTTT | CSAGLAETDTQYF
- | many | TRBJ2-3 | TRBV6-5 | TGTGCCAGCAGTTATACCACGGGAGCCACAGATACGCAGTATTTT | CASSYTTGATDTQYF
- | few | TRBJ1-5 | TRBV21-1 | TGTGCCAGCAGCTCTCCCCTTTCCCGGGACCAGGCTCAGCCCCAGCATTTT | CASSSPLSRDQAQPQHF